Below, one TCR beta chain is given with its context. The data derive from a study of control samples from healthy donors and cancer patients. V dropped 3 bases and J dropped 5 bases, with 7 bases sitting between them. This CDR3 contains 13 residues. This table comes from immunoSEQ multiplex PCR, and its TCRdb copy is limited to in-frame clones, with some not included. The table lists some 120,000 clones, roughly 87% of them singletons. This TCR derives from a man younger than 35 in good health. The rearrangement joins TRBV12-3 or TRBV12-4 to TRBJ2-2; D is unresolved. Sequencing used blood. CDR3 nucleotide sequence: TGTGCCAGCAGTTTGATGGAGACCGGGGAGCTGTTTTTT. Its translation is CASSLMETGELFF.